The following is a TCR beta chain sequence with its context. Its antigen is not identified. The V end lost 5 bases, the J end lost 5 bases, and 13 bases lay between the germline ends. Germline V gives CDR1 MNHNY, CDR2 SVGAGI (reference sequence). CDR3 length: 13 amino acids. The PCR used 60 Vbeta and 13 Jbeta primers. Some clones are missing from TCRdb's copy, which holds only in-frame ones; the method was immunoSEQ multiplex PCR. The sample contains some 150,000 clones, about two thirds of which appear only once. The data originate from a study of cytomegalovirus exposure and HLA in healthy donors. The wider study: The Caucasian-associated ancestry cluster contained about four fifths of the approximately 420 genotyped donors. Findings of the study overall: For most TCR sequences rarity was the rule, although some public TCRs occurred in many donors. CMV serostatus was the sole immune exposure information available. In the analysis, some V segments, TRBV6-2 and TRBV6-3 included, were excluded as indistinguishable.

The TCR comes from a man aged 45-65 years in good health and CMV-seropositive. The gene calls are TRBV6-6 and TRBJ2-7, with D possibly matching TRBD1 (6 bases). Sequences were obtained from PBMCs. The CDR3 bases are TGTGCCAGCAGTGCCCAACAGGGTCACGAGCAGTACTTC. Translation gives CASSAQQGHEQYF.